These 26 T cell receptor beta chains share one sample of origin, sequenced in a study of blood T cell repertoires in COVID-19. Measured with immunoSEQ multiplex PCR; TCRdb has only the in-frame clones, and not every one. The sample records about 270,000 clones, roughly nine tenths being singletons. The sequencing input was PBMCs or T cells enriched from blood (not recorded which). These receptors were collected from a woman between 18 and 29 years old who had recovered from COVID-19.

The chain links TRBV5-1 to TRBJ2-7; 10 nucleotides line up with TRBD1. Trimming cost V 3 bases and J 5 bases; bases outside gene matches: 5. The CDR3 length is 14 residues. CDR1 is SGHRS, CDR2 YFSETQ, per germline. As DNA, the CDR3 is TGCGCCAGCAGCTACCGGGACAGGGGTAACGAGCAGTACTTC. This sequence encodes CASSYRDRGNEQYF.

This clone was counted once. CDR3 sequence (DNA): TGTGCCAGCAGAGACAGACAGGGGGCTCGCACTGAAGCTTTCTTT. Protein sequence: CASRDRQGARTEAFF. The chain couples TRBV11-2 to TRBJ1-1; 10 bases are shared with TRBD1. The CDR3 is 15 residues long. V was pared by 6 bases and J by 4 bases, with 8 bases of the junction left unmatched. Per the germline V gene, CDR1 is SGHAT and CDR2 is FQNNGV.

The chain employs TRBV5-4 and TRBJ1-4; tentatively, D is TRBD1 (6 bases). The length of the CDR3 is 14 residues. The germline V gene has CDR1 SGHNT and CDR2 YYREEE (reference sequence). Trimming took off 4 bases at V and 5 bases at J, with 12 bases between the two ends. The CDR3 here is CASSLGGRNEKLFF. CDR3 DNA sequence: TGTGCCAGCAGCCTGGGGGGCAGGAATGAAAAACTGTTTTTT.

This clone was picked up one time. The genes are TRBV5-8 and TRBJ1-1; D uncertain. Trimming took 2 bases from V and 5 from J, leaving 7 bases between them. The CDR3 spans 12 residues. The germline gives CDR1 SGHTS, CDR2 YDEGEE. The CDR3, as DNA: TGTGCCAGCAGCTTTGAGGGAACTGAAGCTTTCTTT. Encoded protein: CASSFEGTEAFF.

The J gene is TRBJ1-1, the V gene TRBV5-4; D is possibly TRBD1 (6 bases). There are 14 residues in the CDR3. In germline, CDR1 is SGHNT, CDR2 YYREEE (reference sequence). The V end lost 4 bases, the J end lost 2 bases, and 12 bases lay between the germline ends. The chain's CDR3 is CASSLTTGNTEAFF. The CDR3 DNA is TGTGCCAGCAGCCTTACGACAGGTAACACTGAAGCTTTCTTT.

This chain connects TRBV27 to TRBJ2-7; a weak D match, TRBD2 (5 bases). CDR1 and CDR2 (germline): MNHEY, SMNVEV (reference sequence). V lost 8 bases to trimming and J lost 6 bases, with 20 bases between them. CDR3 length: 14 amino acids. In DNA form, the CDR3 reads TGTGCCAGCCAGACTTGGAGGCAGCCTCCCGAGCAGTACTTC. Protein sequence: CASQTWRQPPEQYF.

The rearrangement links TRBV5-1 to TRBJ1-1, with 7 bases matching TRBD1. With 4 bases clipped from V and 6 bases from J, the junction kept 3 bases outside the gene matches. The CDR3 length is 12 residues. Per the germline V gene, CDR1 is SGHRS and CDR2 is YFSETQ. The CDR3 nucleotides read TGCGCCAGCAGCCCCGGGACAGCTGAAGCTTTCTTT. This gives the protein CASSPGTAEAFF.

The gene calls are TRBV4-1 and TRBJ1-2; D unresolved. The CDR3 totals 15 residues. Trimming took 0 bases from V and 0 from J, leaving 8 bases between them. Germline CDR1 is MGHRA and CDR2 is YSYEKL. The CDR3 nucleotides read TGCGCCAGCAGCCAAGATGGGAGTTCTAACTATGGCTACACCTTC. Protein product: CASSQDGSSNYGYTF.

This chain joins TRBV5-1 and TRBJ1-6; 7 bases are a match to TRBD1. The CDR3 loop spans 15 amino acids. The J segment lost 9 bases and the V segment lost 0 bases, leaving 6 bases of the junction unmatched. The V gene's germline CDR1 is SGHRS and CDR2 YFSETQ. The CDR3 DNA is TGCGCCAGCAGCTTGGAAGGGGGCGGACTTTCACCCCTCCACTTT. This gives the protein CASSLEGGGLSPLHF.

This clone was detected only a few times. CDR3 amino acids: CASSTIAGTSEDNEQFF. The CDR3 DNA is TGTGCCAGCAGCACCATCGCCGGGACTAGCGAGGACAATGAGCAGTTCTTC. The V and J genes are TRBV9 and TRBJ2-1; 10 nucleotides match TRBD2. Germline CDR1 is SGDLS and CDR2 is YYNGEE. The CDR3 spans 17 residues. Losses at the gene ends were 4 bases for V and 5 bases for J; bases not matched to a gene: 12.

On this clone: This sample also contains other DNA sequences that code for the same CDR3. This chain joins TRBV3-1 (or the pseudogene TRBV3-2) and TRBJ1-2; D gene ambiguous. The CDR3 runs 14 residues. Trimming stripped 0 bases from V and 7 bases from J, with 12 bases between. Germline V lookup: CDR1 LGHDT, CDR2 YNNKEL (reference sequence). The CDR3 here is CASSQDHGGRGYTF. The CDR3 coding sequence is TGTGCCAGCAGCCAAGATCATGGAGGGCGTGGCTACACCTTC.

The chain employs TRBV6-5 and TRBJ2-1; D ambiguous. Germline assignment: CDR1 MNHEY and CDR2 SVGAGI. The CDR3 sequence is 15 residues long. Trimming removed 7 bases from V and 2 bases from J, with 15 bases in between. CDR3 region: CASKIMVRAYNEQFF. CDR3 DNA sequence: TGTGCCAGCAAGATTATGGTACGGGCCTACAATGAGCAGTTCTTC.

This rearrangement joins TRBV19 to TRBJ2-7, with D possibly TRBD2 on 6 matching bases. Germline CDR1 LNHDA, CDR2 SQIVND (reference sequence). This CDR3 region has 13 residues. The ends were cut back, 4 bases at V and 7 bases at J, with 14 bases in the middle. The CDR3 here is CASSKTGGREQYF. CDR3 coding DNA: TGTGCCAGTAGTAAGACCGGGGGAAGAGAGCAGTACTTC.

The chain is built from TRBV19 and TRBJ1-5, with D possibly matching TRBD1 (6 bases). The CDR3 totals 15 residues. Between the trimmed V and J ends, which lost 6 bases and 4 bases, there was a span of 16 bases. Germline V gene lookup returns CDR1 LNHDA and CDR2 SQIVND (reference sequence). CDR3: CASRTTGTTNQPQHF. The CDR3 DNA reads TGTGCCAGTAGAACGACAGGAACGACGAATCAGCCCCAGCATTTT. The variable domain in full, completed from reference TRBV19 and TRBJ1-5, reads DGGITQSPKYLFRKEGQNVTLSCEQNLNHDAMYWYRQDPGQGLRLIYYSQIVNDFQKGDIAEGYSVSREKKESFPLTVTSAQKNPTAFYLCASRTTGTTNQPQHFGDGTRLSIL.

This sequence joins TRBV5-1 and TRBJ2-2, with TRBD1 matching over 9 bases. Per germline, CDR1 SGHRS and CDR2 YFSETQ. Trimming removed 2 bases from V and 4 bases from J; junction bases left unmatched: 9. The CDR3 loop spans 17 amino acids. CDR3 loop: CASSLPPGTGPTGELFF. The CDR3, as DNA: TGCGCCAGCAGCTTACCCCCCGGGACAGGGCCCACCGGGGAGCTGTTTTTT.

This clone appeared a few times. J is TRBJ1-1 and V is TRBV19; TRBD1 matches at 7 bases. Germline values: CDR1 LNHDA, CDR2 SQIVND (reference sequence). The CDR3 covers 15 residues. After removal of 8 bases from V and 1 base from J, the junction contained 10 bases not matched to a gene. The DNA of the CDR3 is TGTGCCAGTTCTCCCGGGACAGTGAGGAACACTGAAGCTTTCTTT. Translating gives CASSPGTVRNTEAFF. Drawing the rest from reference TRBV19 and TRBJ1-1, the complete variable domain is DGGITQSPKYLFRKEGQNVTLSCEQNLNHDAMYWYRQDPGQGLRLIYYSQIVNDFQKGDIAEGYSVSREKKESFPLTVTSAQKNPTAFYLCASSPGTVRNTEAFFGQGTRLTVV.

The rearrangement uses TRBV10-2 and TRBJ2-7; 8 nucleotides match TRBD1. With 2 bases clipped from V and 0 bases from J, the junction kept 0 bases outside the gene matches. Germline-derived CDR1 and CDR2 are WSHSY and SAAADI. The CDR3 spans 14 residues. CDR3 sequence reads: CASSEDRGSYEQYF. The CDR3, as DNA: TGCGCCAGCAGTGAGGACAGGGGCTCCTACGAGCAGTACTTC.

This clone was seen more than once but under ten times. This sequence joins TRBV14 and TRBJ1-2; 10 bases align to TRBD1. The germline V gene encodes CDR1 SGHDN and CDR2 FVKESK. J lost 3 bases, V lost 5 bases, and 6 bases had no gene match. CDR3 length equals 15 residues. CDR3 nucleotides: TGTGCCAGCAGCATACCGGGACAGGGGTACTATGGCTACACCTTC. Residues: CASSIPGQGYYGYTF.

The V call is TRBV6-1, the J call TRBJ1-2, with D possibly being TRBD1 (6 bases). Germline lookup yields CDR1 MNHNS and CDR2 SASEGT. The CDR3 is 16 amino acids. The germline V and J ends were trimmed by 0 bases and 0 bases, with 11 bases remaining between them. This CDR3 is CASSEAGADSNYGYTF. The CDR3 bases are TGTGCCAGCAGTGAAGCGGGGGCAGATTCTAACTATGGCTACACCTTC.

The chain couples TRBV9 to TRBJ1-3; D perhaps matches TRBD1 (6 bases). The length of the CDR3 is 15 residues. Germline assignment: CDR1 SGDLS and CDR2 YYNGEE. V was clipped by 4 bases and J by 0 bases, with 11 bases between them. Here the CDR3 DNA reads TGTGCCAGCAGCCCTACAGGGAGCTCTGGAAACACCATATATTTT. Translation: CASSPTGSSGNTIYF.

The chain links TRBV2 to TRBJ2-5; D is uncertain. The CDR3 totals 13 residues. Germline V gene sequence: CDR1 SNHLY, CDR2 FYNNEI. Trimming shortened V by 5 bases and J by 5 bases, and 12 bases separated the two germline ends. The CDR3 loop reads CASSFYQAETQYF. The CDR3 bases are TGTGCCAGCAGTTTCTATCAGGCGGAGACCCAGTACTTC.

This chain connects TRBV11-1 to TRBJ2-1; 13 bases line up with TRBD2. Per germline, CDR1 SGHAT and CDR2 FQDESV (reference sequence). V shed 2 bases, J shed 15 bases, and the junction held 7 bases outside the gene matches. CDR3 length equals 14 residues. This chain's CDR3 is CASSLLTSGGVPFF. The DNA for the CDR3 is TGTGCCAGCAGCTTACTCACTAGCGGGGGGGTTCCGTTCTTC.

The CDR3 DNA follows: TGTGCCAGCAGCAAAGAAACCGGGACAGGGGTCTACGAGCAGTACTTC. It specifies CASSKETGTGVYEQYF. The V and J genes are TRBV21-1 and TRBJ2-7; TRBD1 is the table's D call and was not checked against the DNA. TRBV21-1 is shown as a pseudogene. The CDR3 has 16 amino acids.

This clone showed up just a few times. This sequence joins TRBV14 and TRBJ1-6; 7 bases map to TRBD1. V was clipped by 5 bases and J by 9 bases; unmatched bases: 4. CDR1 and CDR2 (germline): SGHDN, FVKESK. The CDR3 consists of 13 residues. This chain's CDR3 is CASSDRVFSPLHF. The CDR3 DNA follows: TGTGCCAGCAGCGACAGGGTCTTTTCACCCCTCCACTTT. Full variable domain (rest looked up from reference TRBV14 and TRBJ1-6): EAGVTQFPSHSVIEKGQTVTLRCDPISGHDNLYWYRRVMGKEIKFLLHFVKESKQDESGMPNNRFLAERTGGTYSTLKVQPAELEDSGVYFCASSDRVFSPLHFGNGTRLTVT.

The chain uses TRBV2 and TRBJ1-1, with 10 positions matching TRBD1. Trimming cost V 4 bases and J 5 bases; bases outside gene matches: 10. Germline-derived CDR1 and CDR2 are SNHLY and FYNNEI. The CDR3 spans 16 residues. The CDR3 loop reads CASSAPPGQGTTEAFF. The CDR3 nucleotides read TGTGCCAGCAGTGCACCTCCGGGACAGGGGACGACTGAAGCTTTCTTT.

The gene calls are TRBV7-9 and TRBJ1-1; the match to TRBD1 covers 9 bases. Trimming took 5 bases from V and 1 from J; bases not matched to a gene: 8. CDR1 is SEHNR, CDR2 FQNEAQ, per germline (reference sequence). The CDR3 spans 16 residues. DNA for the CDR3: TGTGCCAGCAGCCCCAGGGGGGACAGGGCGAACACTGAAGCTTTCTTT. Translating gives CASSPRGDRANTEAFF.